This T cell receptor beta chain was found in a study of CD8 T cells in ankylosing spondylitis. Generation of TCR beta libraries employed quantitative 5'-RACE incorporating molecular barcodes. TCRdb independently ran MiXCR on the 5' RACE reads; one entry per CDR3 protein. The profile shows 40,000 or so distinct CDR3 sequences, roughly 3.1% of them singletons. The CDR3 covers 15 residues. The V end lost 3 bases, the J end lost 1 base, and 10 bases lay between the germline ends. CDR1 and CDR2 (germline): SGDLS, YYNGEE. This clonotype is medium-sized (0.01 to 0.1%). Its antigen remains unknown. Study-wide results and limits: Seemingly distinctive of ankylosing spondylitis blood was a TCR beta motif formed by eight highly homologous variants. A CD8+ phenotype characterized the disease-linked clones, which were relatively rare in peripheral blood. From matched ankylosing spondylitis synovial fluid, disease-linked clones were reportedly recovered at significantly enriched levels.

This sequence originates from a male donor with ankylosing spondylitis or in good health (not recorded which). The rearrangement uses TRBV9 and TRBJ2-2, with D uncertain. The sequenced sample was blood, either unsorted or a sorted T cell fraction (not recorded which). DNA for the CDR3: TGTGCCAGCAGCGGAACCCTGCGGAACACCGGGGAGCTGTTTTTT. It yields the protein CASSGTLRNTGELFF.